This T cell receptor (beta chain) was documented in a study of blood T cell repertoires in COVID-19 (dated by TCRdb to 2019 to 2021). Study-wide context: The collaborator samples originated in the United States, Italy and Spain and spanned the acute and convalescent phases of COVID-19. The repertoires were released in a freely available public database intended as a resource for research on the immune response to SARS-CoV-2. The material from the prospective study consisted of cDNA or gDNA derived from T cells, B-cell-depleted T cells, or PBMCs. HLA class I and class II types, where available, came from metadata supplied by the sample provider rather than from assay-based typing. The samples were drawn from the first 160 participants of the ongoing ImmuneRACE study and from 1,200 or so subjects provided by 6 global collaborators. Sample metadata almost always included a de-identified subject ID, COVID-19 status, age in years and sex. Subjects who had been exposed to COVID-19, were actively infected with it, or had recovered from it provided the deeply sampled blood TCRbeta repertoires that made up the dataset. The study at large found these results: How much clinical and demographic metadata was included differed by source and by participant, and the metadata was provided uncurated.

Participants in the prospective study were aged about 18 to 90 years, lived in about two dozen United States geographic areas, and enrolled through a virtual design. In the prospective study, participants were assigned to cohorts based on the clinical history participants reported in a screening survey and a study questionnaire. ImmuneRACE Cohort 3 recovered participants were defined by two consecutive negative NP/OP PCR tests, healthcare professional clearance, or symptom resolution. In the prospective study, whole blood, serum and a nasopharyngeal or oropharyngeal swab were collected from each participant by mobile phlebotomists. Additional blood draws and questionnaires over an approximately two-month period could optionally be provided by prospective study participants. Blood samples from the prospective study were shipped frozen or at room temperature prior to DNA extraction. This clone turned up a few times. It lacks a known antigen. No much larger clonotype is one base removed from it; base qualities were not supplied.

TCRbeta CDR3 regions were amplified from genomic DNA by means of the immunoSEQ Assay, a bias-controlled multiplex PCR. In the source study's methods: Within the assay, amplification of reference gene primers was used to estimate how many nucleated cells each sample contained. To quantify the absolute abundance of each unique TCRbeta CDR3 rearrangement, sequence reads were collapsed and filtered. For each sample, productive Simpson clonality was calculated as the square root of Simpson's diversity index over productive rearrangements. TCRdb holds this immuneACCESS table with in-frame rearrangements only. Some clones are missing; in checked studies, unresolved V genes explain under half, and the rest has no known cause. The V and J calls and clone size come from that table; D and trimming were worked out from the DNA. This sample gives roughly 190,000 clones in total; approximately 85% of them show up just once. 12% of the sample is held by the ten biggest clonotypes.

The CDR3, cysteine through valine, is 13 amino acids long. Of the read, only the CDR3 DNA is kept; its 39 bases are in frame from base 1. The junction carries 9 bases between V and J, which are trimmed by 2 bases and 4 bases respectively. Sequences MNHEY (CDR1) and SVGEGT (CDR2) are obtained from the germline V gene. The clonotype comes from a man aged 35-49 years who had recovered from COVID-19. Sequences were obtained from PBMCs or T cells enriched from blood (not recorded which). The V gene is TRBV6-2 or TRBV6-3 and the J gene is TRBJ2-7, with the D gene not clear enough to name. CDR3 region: CASSYDPKYEQYV. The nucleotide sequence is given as TGTGCCAGCAGTTACGATCCTAAATACGAGCAGTACGTC.